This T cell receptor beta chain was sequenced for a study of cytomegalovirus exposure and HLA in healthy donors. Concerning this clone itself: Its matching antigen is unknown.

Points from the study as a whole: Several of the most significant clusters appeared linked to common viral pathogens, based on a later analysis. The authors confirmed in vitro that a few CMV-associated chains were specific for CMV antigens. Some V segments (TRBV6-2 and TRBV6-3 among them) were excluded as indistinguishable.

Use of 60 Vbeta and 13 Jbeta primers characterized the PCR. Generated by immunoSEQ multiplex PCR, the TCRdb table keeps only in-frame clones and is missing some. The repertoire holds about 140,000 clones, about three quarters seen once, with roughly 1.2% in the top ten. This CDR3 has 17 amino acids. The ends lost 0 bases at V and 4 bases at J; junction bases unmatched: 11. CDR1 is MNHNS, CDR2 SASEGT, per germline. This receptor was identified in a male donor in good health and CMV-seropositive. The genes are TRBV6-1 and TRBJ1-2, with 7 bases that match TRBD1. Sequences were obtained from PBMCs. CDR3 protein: CASSEAGGTGEIYGYTF. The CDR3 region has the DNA TGTGCCAGCAGTGAAGCGGGGGGAACAGGGGAAATCTATGGCTACACCTTC.